The rows below give T cell receptor beta chains drawn from one sample of a study of T cell repertoires in breast cancer. TCRdb re-called the emulsion pairing reads with MiXCR, one entry per CDR3 protein. The sample shows approximately 40,000 distinct CDR3 sequences, about 41% of them seen only once. Sequencing input: CD8+ T cells. Every receptor here comes from a pool of human donors with breast cancer or a healthy control (not recorded which). CDR3s include the opening cysteine and the closing phenylalanine or tryptophan. A D gene is named only where the DNA matches it firmly. A clone size is listed for some rows: how often the clone was seen (once, few, many), or a class if it is expanded.

.	.	TRBV2	TRBJ1-1	TGTGCCAGCAATGGGGCTGGGGGGACTGAAGCTTTCTTT	CASNGAGGTEAFF
.	few	TRBV20-1	TRBJ1-1	TGCAGTGCTAGGTTGGGTGGAGGGGGCACTGAAGCTTTCTTT	CSARLGGGGTEAFF
.	.	TRBV6-2/TRBV6-3	TRBJ2-1	TGTGCCAGCAGTCCTACCCGAGAGAATGAGCAGCTCTTC	CASSPTRENEQLF
TRBD1	.	TRBV6-1	TRBJ1-4	TGTGCCAGCAGTGAAGCCTGGGGGACAGACCTATATGAAAAACTGTTTTTT	CASSEAWGTDLYEKLFF
TRBD1	.	TRBV20-1	TRBJ2-1	TGCAGTGCTAGGGGGGCAGGGGGCTTCGGAGCCCCCTGCAATGAGCAGTTCTTC	CSARGAGGFGAPCNEQFF
.	few	TRBV20-1	TRBJ1-2	TGCAGTGCTAGTCTGGGGGACTATGGCTACACCTTC	CSASLGDYGYTF
.	.	TRBV29-1	TRBJ2-5	TGCAGCGTTGGCCGGACAGACGAGACCCAGTACTTC	CSVGRTDETQYF
TRBD1	medium-sized	TRBV19	TRBJ1-1	TGTGCCAGTTATCCTGAGAGGCGGGACAGCAACACTGAAGCTTTCTTT	CASYPERRDSNTEAFF
.	few	TRBV6-5	TRBJ1-1	TGTGCCAGCAGTTACACCCCTTCGCAGGGTGAAGCTTTCTTT	CASSYTPSQGEAFF
TRBD2	.	TRBV20-1	TRBJ2-1	TGCAGTGCCCTAAAAGCGGGGGGCAAGAATGAGCGGTTCTTC	CSALKAGGKNERFF
.	.	TRBV5-6	TRBJ1-5	TGTGCCAGCAGCCCGGGGGTAAATAGCAATCAGCCCCAGCATTTT	CASSPGVNSNQPQHF
TRBD1	many	TRBV27	TRBJ1-1	TGTGCCAGCAATCGACAGGGGCCGAACACTGAAGCTTTCTTT	CASNRQGPNTEAFF
TRBD2	.	TRBV2	TRBJ2-3	TGTGCCAGCAGCAAGACTAGCGGGGGAGAAGGAGATACGCAGTATTTT	CASSKTSGGEGDTQYF
TRBD1	few	TRBV2	TRBJ1-2	TGTGCCAGCAGCGACAGGGAGATGTCTGTCTACACCTTC	CASSDREMSVYTF
.	few	TRBV10-2	TRBJ2-3	TGCGCCAGCAGCCGTTTTCCGGGGACCACAGATACGCAGTATTTT	CASSRFPGTTDTQYF
TRBD2	few	TRBV20-1	TRBJ2-3	TGCAGTGCTAGAGAAACTAGCGGGAGGGCTGGAGATACGCAGTATTTT	CSARETSGRAGDTQYF
TRBD1	.	TRBV20-1	TRBJ1-5	TGCAGTGCTAGAGATCCGGACAGGGGGTCTCAGCCCCAGCATTTT	CSARDPDRGSQPQHF
.	.	TRBV20-1	TRBJ2-1	TGCAGTGTCAACGGCAATGAGCAGTTCTTC	CSVNGNEQFF
TRBD1	few	TRBV6-1	TRBJ1-5	TGTGCCAGCATCGGACAGGAACTTTATAGCAATCAGCCCCAGCATTTT	CASIGQELYSNQPQHF
.	.	TRBV6-5	TRBJ1-4	TGTGCCAGCCAGGGACTTGGAGGTGAAAAACTGTTTTTT	CASQGLGGEKLFF
TRBD1	few	TRBV7-9	TRBJ2-2	TGTGCCAGCAGCGTCCCGGGACAGGAGAACACCGGGGAGCTGTTTTTT	CASSVPGQENTGELFF
TRBD2	.	TRBV7-9	TRBJ2-1	TGTGCCAGCAGCTTTTTAGCTAGCGGGGATGAGCAGTTCTTC	CASSFLASGDEQFF
.	.	TRBV7-2	TRBJ2-7	TGTGCCAGCAGCCTAGTGGAGGGGCCAGTCTACGAGCAGTACTTC	CASSLVEGPVYEQYF
.	.	TRBV20-1	TRBJ2-1	TGCAGTGCTAGTAGTCCGGTTGAGCGGTTCTTC	CSASSPVERFF
TRBD2	.	TRBV7-2	TRBJ2-5	TGTGCCAGCAGCTTAGCTGTAGCGGGGGTTCAAGAGACCCAGTACTTC	CASSLAVAGVQETQYF
TRBD1	few	TRBV2	TRBJ2-2	TGTGCCAGCAGAAAGGACAGGGGGAGTACCGGGGAGCTGTTTTTT	CASRKDRGSTGELFF
.	.	TRBV7-9	TRBJ1-3	TGTGCCAGCAGCTTAGTTGGAGGTTCCCGAAACACCATATATTTT	CASSLVGGSRNTIYF
.	many	TRBV6-2/TRBV6-3	TRBJ1-2	TGTGCCAGCAGTGCGTTGGCTGGCTACACCTTC	CASSALAGYTF
.	.	TRBV4-2	TRBJ2-7	TGTGCCAGCAGCCCCGCTTCCGCTACCACGGACGAGCAGTACTTC	CASSPASATTDEQYF
TRBD2	.	TRBV4-1	TRBJ2-3	TGCGCCAGCAGCCAAGGGACGACTAGCCCAGATACGCAGTATTTT	CASSQGTTSPDTQYF